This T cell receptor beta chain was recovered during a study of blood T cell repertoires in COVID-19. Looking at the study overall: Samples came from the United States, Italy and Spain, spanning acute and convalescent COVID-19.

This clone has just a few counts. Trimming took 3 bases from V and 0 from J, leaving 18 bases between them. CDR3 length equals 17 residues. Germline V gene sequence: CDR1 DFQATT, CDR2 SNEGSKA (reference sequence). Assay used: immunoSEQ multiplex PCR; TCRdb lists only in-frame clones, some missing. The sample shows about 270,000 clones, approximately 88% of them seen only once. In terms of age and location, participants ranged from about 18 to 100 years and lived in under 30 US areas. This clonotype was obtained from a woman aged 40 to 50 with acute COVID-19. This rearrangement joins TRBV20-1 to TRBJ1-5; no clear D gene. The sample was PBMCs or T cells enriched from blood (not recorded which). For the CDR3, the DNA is TGCAGTGCTAGTGTATCCCCCGGAGGCTATAGCAATCAGCCCCAGCATTTT. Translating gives CSASVSPGGYSNQPQHF.